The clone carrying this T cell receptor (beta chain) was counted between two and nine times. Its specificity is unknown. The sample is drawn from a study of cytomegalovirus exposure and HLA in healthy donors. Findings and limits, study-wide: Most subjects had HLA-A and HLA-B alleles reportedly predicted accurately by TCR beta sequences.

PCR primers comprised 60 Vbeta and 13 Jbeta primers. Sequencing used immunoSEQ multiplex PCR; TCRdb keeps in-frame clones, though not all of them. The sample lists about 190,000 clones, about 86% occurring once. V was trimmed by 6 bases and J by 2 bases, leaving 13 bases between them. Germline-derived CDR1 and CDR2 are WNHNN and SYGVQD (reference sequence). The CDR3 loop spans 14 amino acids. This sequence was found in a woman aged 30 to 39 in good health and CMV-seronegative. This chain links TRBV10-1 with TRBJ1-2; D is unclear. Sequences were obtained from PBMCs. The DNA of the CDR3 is TGCGCCAGCAGGTCCGCAGTATCCAACTATGGCTACACCTTC. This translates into CASRSAVSNYGYTF.